The clone carrying this T cell receptor beta chain was seen at least ten times. What it binds is not known. Unmatched junction bases numbered 12, after V lost 5 bases and J lost 2 bases. The CDR3 has 16 amino acids. CDR1 LNHDA and CDR2 SQIVND come from the germline V gene (reference sequence). The sample originates from a study of T cells in Graves' hyperthyroidism and ophthalmopathy. Study results and limitations: With a median lead of roughly 6.8 months before onset, the model predicted ophthalmopathy. Most expanded thyroid clonotypes above 0.001 also appeared in blood. Ophthalmopathy could be told apart from stable hyperthyroidism with a 13 V-J model.

RNA transcripts served as the template for amplifying TCR beta CDR3 regions. TCR CDR3 regions were first amplified by RT-PCR with HTBI primers. TCRdb reanalysed the multiplex PCR reads using MiXCR and keeps one entry per CDR3 protein. The sample lists about 600,000 distinct CDR3 sequences, 14% occurring once. Exclusion of a patient resulted from uncontrolled infection, other autoimmune disease, pregnancy or lactation. Sequencing was done on a sample of blood. The chain uses TRBV19 and TRBJ2-7; 7 nucleotides align to TRBD1. The receptor's source is a woman under 30 with Graves' ophthalmopathy. The CDR3 loop is CASSATRTGSPYEQYF. CDR3 DNA sequence: TGTGCCAGTAGTGCCACCCGGACAGGCTCTCCCTACGAGCAGTACTTC.